The 5 T cell receptor beta chains given below trace back to one sample, sequenced in a study of cytomegalovirus exposure and HLA in healthy donors. Vbeta (60) and Jbeta (13) primers were used in the PCR. The data were produced by immunoSEQ multiplex PCR, yet TCRdb's version contains in-frame clones alone and is incomplete. In the table there are under 200,000 clones, 60% to 85% of which are singletons. Sequenced: PBMCs. Receptors originate from a male donor in good health and CMV-seropositive.

The chain couples TRBV7-2 to TRBJ2-7; 10 nucleotides line up with TRBD2. The CDR3 length is 16 residues. Losses at the gene ends were 1 base for V and 4 bases for J; bases not matched to a gene: 7. Germline assignment: CDR1 SGHTA and CDR2 FQGNSA. The CDR3 spells CASSLVPSGGDYEQYF. In DNA, the CDR3 is TGTGCCAGCAGCTTAGTCCCTAGCGGGGGTGATTACGAGCAGTACTTC. Together with reference TRBV7-2 and TRBJ2-7, the CDR3 gives the full variable domain: GAGVSQSPSNKVTEKGKDVELRCDPISGHTALYWYRQSLGQGLEFLIYFQGNSAPDKSGLPSDRFSAERTGGSVSTLTIQRTQQEDSAVYLCASSLVPSGGDYEQYFGPGTRLTVT.

The CDR3: CASSPGTVLDQPQHF. The CDR3 DNA reads as TGTGCCAGCAGCCCAGGGACAGTCCTGGATCAGCCCCAGCATTTT. This sequence joins TRBV9 and TRBJ1-5; 7 bases match TRBD1. CDR3 length: 15 amino acids. CDR1 is SGDLS, CDR2 YYNGEE, per germline. The trim removed 4 bases at V and 5 bases at J, leaving 9 bases unmatched.

This chain uses TRBV2 with TRBJ2-1, with TRBD1 as a possible D gene (5 bases). Germline V gives CDR1 SNHLY, CDR2 FYNNEI. There are 19 residues in the CDR3. Trimming removed 7 bases at V and 0 bases at J, with 25 bases between. In DNA, the CDR3 is TGTGCCAGCACACGTCTCGACAGAAGTTCCTTGAGCTCCTACAATGAGCAGTTCTTC. Translated: CASTRLDRSSLSSYNEQFF.

J is TRBJ1-2 and V is TRBV5-6; possible D gene TRBD1, 6 bases. V lost 5 bases, J lost 0 bases, and 11 bases lay in between. Per the germline V gene, CDR1 is SGHDT and CDR2 is YYEEEE. The CDR3 length is 14 residues. This CDR3 reads CASSLDRSNYGYTF. In DNA form, the CDR3 reads TGTGCCAGCAGTCTGGACAGATCTAACTATGGCTACACCTTC.

This chain links TRBV30 with TRBJ2-6; no reliable D call. This CDR3 has 14 residues. CDR1 is GTSNPN, CDR2 SVGIG, per germline (reference sequence). V was trimmed by 0 bases and J by 12 bases, leaving 15 bases between them. Written as DNA, the CDR3 is TGTGCCTGGAGTGTGTCGCCCGCCCCGGTCGTCCTGACTTTC. This encodes CAWSVSPAPVVLTF. Drawing the rest from reference TRBV30 and TRBJ2-6, the complete variable domain is SQTIHQWPATLVQPVGSPLSLECTVEGTSNPNLYWYRQAAGRGLQLLFYSVGIGQISSEVPQNLSASRPQDRQFILSSKKLLLSDSGFYLCAWSVSPAPVVLTFGAGSRLTVL.